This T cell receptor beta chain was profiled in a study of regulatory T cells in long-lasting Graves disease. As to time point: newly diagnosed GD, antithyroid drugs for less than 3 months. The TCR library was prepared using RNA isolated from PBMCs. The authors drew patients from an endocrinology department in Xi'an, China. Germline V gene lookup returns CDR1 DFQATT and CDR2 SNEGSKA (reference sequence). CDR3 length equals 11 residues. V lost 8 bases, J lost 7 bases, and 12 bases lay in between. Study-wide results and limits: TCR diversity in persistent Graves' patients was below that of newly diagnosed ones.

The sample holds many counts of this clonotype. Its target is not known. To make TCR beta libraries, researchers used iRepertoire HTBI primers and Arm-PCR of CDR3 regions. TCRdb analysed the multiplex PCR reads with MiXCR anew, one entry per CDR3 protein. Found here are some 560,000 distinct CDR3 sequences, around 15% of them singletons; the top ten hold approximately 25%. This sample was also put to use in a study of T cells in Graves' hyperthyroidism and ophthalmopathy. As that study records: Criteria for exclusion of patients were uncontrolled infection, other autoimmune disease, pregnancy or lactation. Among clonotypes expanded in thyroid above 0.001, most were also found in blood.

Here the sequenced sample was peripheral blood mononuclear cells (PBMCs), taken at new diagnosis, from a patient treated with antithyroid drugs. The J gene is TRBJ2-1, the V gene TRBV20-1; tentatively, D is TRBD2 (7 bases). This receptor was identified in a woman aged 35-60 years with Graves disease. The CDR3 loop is CSPGEGNEQFF. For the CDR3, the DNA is TGCAGTCCAGGGGAGGGGAATGAGCAGTTCTTC.